This T cell receptor beta chain derives from a study of blood T cell repertoires in COVID-19. About the research overall: There were acute and convalescent COVID-19 samples, and they came from the United States, Italy and Spain. PBMCs, B-cell-depleted T cells, or T cells provided the cDNA or gDNA that made up the material.

A few counts support this clone. The CDR3 loop spans 13 amino acids. Trimming stripped 5 bases from V and 0 bases from J, with 8 bases between. In germline, CDR1 is MNHEY, CDR2 SMNVEV (reference sequence). Authors' analysis steps: Reference gene primers were amplified, and this amplification served to estimate nucleated cell counts. Repertoires were generated with immunoSEQ multiplex PCR, while TCRdb's copy carries only in-frame clones and drops some. The V and J calls and clone size are taken from that table; D and trimming were inferred from the DNA. The sample lists about 200,000 clones, 60% to 85% occurring once.

The clonotype comes from a woman between 65 and 79 years old with acute or convalescent COVID-19. Sequenced material: peripheral blood. This chain joins TRBV27 and TRBJ2-7, with a tentative D call TRBD1 (5 bases). The CDR3 DNA sequence: TGTGCCAGCAGTCGGACAAGCTCCTACGAGCAGTACTTC. Its protein product is CASSRTSSYEQYF.